The next 3 T cell receptor beta chains were all read from a single sample in a study of OX40 agonist ivuxolimab in advanced cancers. Clones were read by immunoSEQ multiplex PCR, and TCRdb kept only the in-frame ones, dropping some. The table records about 94,000 clones, roughly 90% of them present only once. The sample was CD4+ or CD8+ T cells sorted from blood, taken in a trial of the OX40 agonist ivuxolimab. The origin of the receptors is an adult with an advanced solid tumor such as melanoma, head and neck, liver or kidney cancer.

The chain combines TRBV6-1 with TRBJ2-7, with D perhaps matching TRBD1 (6 bases). The V end was cut by 10 bases, the J end by 0 bases, with 13 bases between. This CDR3 has 13 residues. Germline loops: CDR1 MNHNS, CDR2 SASEGT. CDR3 bases: TGTGCCATCCGGGACACGAGCTCCTACGAGCAGTACTTC. This encodes CAIRDTSSYEQYF.

Worth noting for this clone: A junction end diverges from the germline sequence, so it may reflect a read error. The chain uses TRBV7-9 and TRBJ2-1, with TRBD2 matching over 7 bases. CDR3 size: 16 residues. The V gene's germline CDR1 is SEHNR and CDR2 FQNEAQ (reference sequence). The CDR3 DNA follows: TGTGTCAGCAGCTTACCCGGGAGGTACGGGGGCAATGAGCAGTTCTTC. Its translation is CVSSLPGRYGGNEQFF.

This chain links TRBV20-1 with TRBJ2-3; no clear D gene. The CDR3 contains 11 residues. Germline-derived CDR1 and CDR2 are DFQATT and SNEGSKA (reference sequence). Trimming took off 1 base at V and 6 bases at J, with 5 bases between the two ends. CDR3 region: CSARGGDTQYF. DNA for the CDR3: TGCAGTGCTAGAGGTGGTGATACGCAGTATTTT.